The entry that follows covers one T cell receptor (beta chain) sequence. This CDR3 has 15 residues. V was cut by 5 bases and J by 5 bases, with 18 bases left in between. The V gene's germline CDR1 is MNHEY and CDR2 SVGEGT. Either two negative PCRs, clearance, or symptom resolution qualified Cohort 3 donors as recovered. TCRdb's copy holds only in-frame clones and misses some; the assay was immunoSEQ multiplex PCR. This table holds about 380,000 clones, more than 70% found once. The sample comes from a study of blood T cell repertoires in COVID-19. Study as a whole: Nucleic acid was either cDNA or gDNA, and it came from T cells, B-cell-depleted T cells, or PBMCs.

The specimen was PBMCs or T cells enriched from blood (not recorded which). The TCR comes from a woman under 30 who had recovered from COVID-19. The rearrangement links TRBV6-2 or TRBV6-3 to TRBJ1-2, with unresolved D. CDR3 sequence (DNA): TGTGCCAGCAGTCCCCCGCAGATGCGGGTATATGGCTACACCTTC. Amino acid sequence: CASSPPQMRVYGYTF.